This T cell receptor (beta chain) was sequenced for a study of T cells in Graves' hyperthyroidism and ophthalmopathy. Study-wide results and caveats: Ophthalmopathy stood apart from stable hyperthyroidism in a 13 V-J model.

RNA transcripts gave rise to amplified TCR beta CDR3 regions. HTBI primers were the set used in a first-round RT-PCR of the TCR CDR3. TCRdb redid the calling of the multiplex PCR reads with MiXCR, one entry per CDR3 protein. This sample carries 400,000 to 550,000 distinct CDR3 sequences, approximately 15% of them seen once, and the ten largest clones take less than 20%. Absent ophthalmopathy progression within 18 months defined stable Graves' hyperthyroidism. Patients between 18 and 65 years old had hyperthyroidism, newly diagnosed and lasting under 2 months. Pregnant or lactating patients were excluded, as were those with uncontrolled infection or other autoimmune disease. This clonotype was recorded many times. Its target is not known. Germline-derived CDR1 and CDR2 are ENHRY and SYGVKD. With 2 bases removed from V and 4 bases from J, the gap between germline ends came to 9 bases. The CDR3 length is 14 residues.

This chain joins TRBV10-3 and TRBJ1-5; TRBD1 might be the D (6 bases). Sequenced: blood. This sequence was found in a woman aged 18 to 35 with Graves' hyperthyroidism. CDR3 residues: CAISETGLNQPQHF. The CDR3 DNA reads TGTGCCATCAGTGAGACAGGGCTGAATCAGCCCCAGCATTTT.